Sequencing of this T cell receptor beta chain was carried out in a study of CD8 T cells in ankylosing spondylitis. As the method for making TCR beta libraries, quantitative 5'-RACE with molecular barcodes was used. TCRdb ran MiXCR on the 5' RACE reads and lists one entry per CDR3 protein. The sample consists of about 300,000 distinct CDR3 sequences, 9.5% to 13% of them appearing once. Study results and caveats: Disease-linked clones were found to be CD8+ and relatively rare in peripheral blood. Ankylosing spondylitis blood seemed to carry a telltale TCR beta motif made of several highly homologous variants. In ankylosing spondylitis patients, matched synovial fluid reportedly showed significant enrichment of disease-linked clones.

CDR1 is MDHEN, CDR2 SYDVKM, per germline. The germline V and J ends were trimmed by 4 bases and 0 bases, with 12 bases remaining between them. CDR3 size: 15 residues. On this clonotype: Its cognate antigen is unknown.

The V and J genes are TRBV28 and TRBJ1-1; D perhaps matches TRBD1 (5 bases). This sequence originates from a female donor with ankylosing spondylitis or in good health (not recorded which). Sequences were obtained from blood, either unsorted or a sorted T cell fraction (not recorded which). The CDR3 sequence is CASSSPRGMNTEAFF. DNA for the CDR3: TGTGCCAGCAGTTCACCTCGGGGGATGAACACTGAAGCTTTCTTT.